The 18 T cell receptor beta chains presented below share a single source sample, sequenced in a study of molecular identifiers for immune sequencing clone quantification. TCRdb ran MiXCR on the PCR reads and lists one entry per CDR3 protein. The repertoire holds just under 650,000 distinct CDR3 sequences, with just under 20% as singletons. The sample comprised naive CD8+ T cells from blood, with Jurkat cell RNA spiked in. The subset: FACS-sorted CD8+CD4-CCR7+CD45RA+ naive T cells. The origin of the receptors is a human donor in good health. Some libraries in this study had Jurkat cell RNA spiked in.

This clonotype has at least ten counts. This chain links TRBV25-1 with TRBJ2-7, with D possibly being TRBD2 (5 bases). CDR3 length equals 12 residues. Germline V gene data show CDR1 as MGHDK and CDR2 as SYGVNS. V lost 3 bases and J 12 bases, leaving 15 bases between the germline ends. CDR3 sequence: CASSESDTDSYF. The CDR3 coding sequence is TGTGCCAGCAGTGAGTCTGACACGGACTCGTACTTC.

This clonotype came up a few times. CDR3 in amino acids: CASSPSRNHYGYTF. The CDR3 DNA reads as TGTGCCAGCTCACCATCACGAAACCACTATGGCTACACCTTC. The chain joins TRBV18 to TRBJ1-2; D gene uncertain. The CDR3 sequence is 14 residues long. V dropped 2 bases and J dropped 3 bases, with 10 bases sitting between them. Germline CDR1 is KGHSH and CDR2 is LQKENI.

This chain uses TRBV24-1 with TRBJ2-2; D unresolved. The CDR3 has 16 amino acids. CDR1 and CDR2 (germline): KGHDR, SFDVKD. With 4 bases removed from V and 0 bases from J, the gap between germline ends came to 11 bases. CDR3 residues: CATSEDNYANTGELFF. The DNA of the CDR3 is TGTGCCACCAGTGAGGATAATTACGCGAACACCGGGGAGCTGTTTTTT.

The sample holds many counts of this clonotype. The V call is TRBV29-1, the J call TRBJ1-4, with 9 nucleotides matching TRBD1. Germline V gene lookup returns CDR1 SQVTM and CDR2 ANQGSEA. With V trimmed by 0 bases and J by 6 bases, 11 bases remained unmatched. This CDR3 has 17 residues. The CDR3 sequence: CSVEDFVPGQGYEKLFF. The CDR3 DNA follows: TGCAGCGTTGAAGATTTTGTTCCCGGACAGGGGTATGAAAAACTGTTTTTT.

This clonotype was recorded at least ten times. The chain is built from TRBV6-5 and TRBJ2-5; D perhaps matches TRBD1 (6 bases). CDR1 MNHEY and CDR2 SVGAGI come from the germline V gene. Deletions cut 0 bases from V and 7 bases from J, with 9 bases between. The CDR3 extends over 13 amino acids. The CDR3 DNA sequence: TGTGCCAGCAGTTACTCGGGGGCGTGGACCCAGTACTTC. Translating gives CASSYSGAWTQYF.

This clonotype has at least ten counts. Compared with germline, one end of the junction differs, possibly owing to a read error. V usage is TRBV29-1 and J usage is TRBJ2-2; 10 bases are a match to TRBD2. Germline V lookup: CDR1 SQVTM, CDR2 ANQGSEA. The CDR3 length is 15 residues. Here the CDR3 reads CSVESGLANPGELFF. The CDR3 nucleotides are TGCAGCGTTGAATCGGGACTAGCGAACCCCGGGGAGCTGTTTTTT.

Details on this clonotype: A much larger clone lies a single base off, so this may be a read error. The J gene is TRBJ1-3, the V gene TRBV28; TRBD1 aligns across 7 bases. This CDR3 spans 15 amino acids. V shed 10 bases, J shed 1 base, and the junction held 10 bases outside the gene matches. Germline CDR1 reads MDHEN; CDR2 reads SYDVKM. CDR3 protein: CATREQGRSGNTIYF. CDR3 DNA: TGTGCCACCAGAGAACAGGGGCGGTCTGGAAACACCATATATTTT.

This clonotype was observed a few times. The CDR3 is CSARGALTDTQYF. In nucleotides, the CDR3 is TGCAGTGCTAGAGGGGCCCTCACAGATACGCAGTATTTT. This chain connects TRBV20-1 to TRBJ2-3; D is uncertain. The V and J ends lost 1 base and 2 bases respectively, with 7 bases between them. The CDR3 runs to 13 residues. Germline-derived CDR1 and CDR2 are DFQATT and SNEGSKA (reference sequence).

In this sample, this clonotype turned up many times. V gene TRBV4-3 combines with J gene TRBJ2-3; TRBD2 aligns across 7 bases. Unmatched junction bases numbered 1, after V lost 3 bases and J lost 1 base. Germline lookup yields CDR1 LGHNA and CDR2 YSLEER. The CDR3 loop spans 14 amino acids. CDR3 sequence reads: CASSQGRGTDTQYF. The DNA of the CDR3 is TGCGCCAGCAGCCAGGGGAGGGGCACAGATACGCAGTATTTT.

This clonotype was found many times. J is TRBJ2-4 and V is TRBV7-9; tentatively, D is TRBD1 (6 bases). The CDR3 covers 14 residues. The ends were cut back, 5 bases at V and 4 bases at J, with 12 bases in the middle. Germline CDR1 and CDR2: SEHNR and FQNEAQ (reference sequence). CDR3 nucleotides: TGTGCCAGCAGCGACGGGACACGGAAAAACATTCAGTACTTC. Protein sequence: CASSDGTRKNIQYF. Based on the CDR3 plus reference TRBV7-9 and TRBJ2-4, the full variable domain is DTGVSQNPRHKITKRGQNVTFRCDPISEHNRLYWYRQTLGQGPEFLTYFQNEAQLEKSRLLSDRFSAERPKGSFSTLEIQRTEQGDSAMYLCASSDGTRKNIQYFGAGTRLSVL.

This clonotype was detected ten times or more. The V and J genes are TRBV4-1 and TRBJ1-1; possible D gene TRBD1, 5 bases. In germline, CDR1 is MGHRA, CDR2 YSYEKL. This CDR3 is 15 amino acids long. V shed 4 bases and J shed 4 bases, with 16 bases lying between them. Here the CDR3 DNA reads TGCGCCAGCAGCCGAGTTCACCGGGACGGCACTGAAGCTTTCTTT. Protein sequence: CASSRVHRDGTEAFF.

Remarks on this clonotype: A much larger clone is a single base away; this may be a read error. J is TRBJ2-1 and V is TRBV14, with no clear D. The CDR3 runs 16 residues. Germline V CDR1 and CDR2: SGHDN, FVKESK. The CDR3 reads CASSQDDSVIYNERFF. The CDR3 bases are TGTGCCAGCAGCCAAGATGACTCCGTAATCTACAATGAGCGGTTCTTC.

About this clonotype: Just one base apart from a much larger clone, this may be a read error. The final CDR3 position lacks the conserved phenylalanine or tryptophan, pointing to a likely read error. The chain carries TRBV30 and TRBJ1-1; D is ambiguous. Germline V gives CDR1 GTSNPN, CDR2 SVGIG (reference sequence). Between the trimmed V and J ends, which lost 0 bases and 0 bases, there was a span of 11 bases. This CDR3 comprises 15 residues. The CDR3 loop is CAWSVLGYMNTEAFS. CDR3 nucleotides: TGTGCCTGGAGTGTACTGGGGTACATGAACACTGAAGCTTTCTCT.

This clonotype was found a few times. The J gene is TRBJ2-2, the V gene TRBV18; 8 nucleotides align to TRBD2. The V segment lost 1 base and the J segment 6 bases; nucleotides outside the gene matches: 10. Germline V lookup: CDR1 KGHSH, CDR2 LQKENI. The CDR3 covers 17 residues. The CDR3 loop is CASSPLPGTSGPGELFF. The CDR3 DNA reads as TGTGCCAGCTCACCACTCCCCGGGACTAGTGGTCCCGGGGAGCTGTTTTTT.

This clonotype was recorded many times. The chain recombines TRBV12-5 with TRBJ2-7; 8 bases match TRBD2. This CDR3 contains 15 residues. Germline trimming cut 9 bases from V and 4 bases from J; bases unmatched to any gene: 14. Germline CDR1 is LGHNT and CDR2 is FRNRAP. For the CDR3, the DNA is TGTGCTAGGGCCCCCGCGGTACAGCGGGGGTACGAGCAGTACTTC. Translated, it gives CARAPAVQRGYEQYF. The full variable domain, in which reference TRBV12-5 and TRBJ2-7 provide the parts outside the CDR3, is DARVTQTPRHKVTEMGQEVTMRCQPILGHNTVFWYRQTMMQGLELLAYFRNRAPLDDSGMPKDRFSAEMPDATLATLKIQPSEPRDSAVYFCARAPAVQRGYEQYFGPGTRLTVT.

This clonotype was seen many times. The V call is TRBV29-1, the J call TRBJ2-6; maybe TRBD1 (5 bases). Germline CDR1 is SQVTM and CDR2 is ANQGSEA. The CDR3 has 14 amino acids. Trimming cost V 4 bases and J 1 base, with 8 bases left between them. CDR3: CSVVGASGANVLTF. DNA of the CDR3: TGCAGCGTTGTTGGGGCGTCTGGGGCCAACGTCCTGACTTTC.

This clonotype occurred many times. The gene calls are TRBV4-3 and TRBJ1-1; 8 bases match TRBD1. The CDR3 length is 15 residues. V gave up 3 bases and J gave up 1 base; unmatched junction bases: 4. Germline CDR1 LGHNA, CDR2 YSLEER. CDR3 sequence: CASSQGTGPNTEAFF. In DNA form, the CDR3 reads TGCGCCAGCAGCCAGGGGACAGGACCGAACACTGAAGCTTTCTTT.

The sample holds many counts of this clonotype. V and J are TRBV30 and TRBJ2-7; no reliable D call. The CDR3 contains 11 residues. Germline loops: CDR1 GTSNPN, CDR2 SVGIG (reference sequence). The V end lost 3 bases, the J end lost 0 bases, and 3 bases lay between the germline ends. The CDR3 here is CAWRSSYEQYF. The CDR3 nucleotides read TGTGCCTGGAGGAGCTCCTACGAGCAGTACTTC.